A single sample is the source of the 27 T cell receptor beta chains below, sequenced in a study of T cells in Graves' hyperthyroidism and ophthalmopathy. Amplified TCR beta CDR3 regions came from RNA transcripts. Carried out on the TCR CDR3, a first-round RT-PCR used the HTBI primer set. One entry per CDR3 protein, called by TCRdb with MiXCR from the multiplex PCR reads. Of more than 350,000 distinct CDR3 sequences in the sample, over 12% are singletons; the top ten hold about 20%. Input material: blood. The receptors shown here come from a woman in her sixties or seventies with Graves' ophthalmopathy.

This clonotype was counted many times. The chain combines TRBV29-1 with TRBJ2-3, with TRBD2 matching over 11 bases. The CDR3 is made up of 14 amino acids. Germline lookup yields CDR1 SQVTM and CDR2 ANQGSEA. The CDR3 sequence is CSSGRGSPTDTQYF. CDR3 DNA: TGCAGTAGCGGGAGGGGATCCCCGACAGATACGCAGTATTTT.

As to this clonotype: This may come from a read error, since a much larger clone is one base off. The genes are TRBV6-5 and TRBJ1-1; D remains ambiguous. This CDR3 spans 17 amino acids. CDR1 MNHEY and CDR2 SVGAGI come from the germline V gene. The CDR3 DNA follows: TGTGCCAGCAGTTACGGACGGGCGGGGAATAAGTACACTGAAGCTTCCTTT. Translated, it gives CASSYGRAGNKYTEASF.

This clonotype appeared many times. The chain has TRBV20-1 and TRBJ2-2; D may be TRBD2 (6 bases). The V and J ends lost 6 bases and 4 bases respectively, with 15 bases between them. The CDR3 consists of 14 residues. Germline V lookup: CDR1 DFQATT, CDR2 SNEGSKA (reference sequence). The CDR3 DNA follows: TGCAGTGCCAGGATTAGCGGAGCCACCGGGGAGCTGTTTTTT. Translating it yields CSARISGATGELFF.

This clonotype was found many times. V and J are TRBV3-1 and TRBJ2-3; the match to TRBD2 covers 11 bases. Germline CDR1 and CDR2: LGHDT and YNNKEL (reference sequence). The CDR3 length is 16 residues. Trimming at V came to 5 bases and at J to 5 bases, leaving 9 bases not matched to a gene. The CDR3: CASSSGLAETGDTQYF. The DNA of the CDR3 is TGTGCCAGCAGCTCGGGACTAGCGGAGACTGGAGATACGCAGTATTTT.

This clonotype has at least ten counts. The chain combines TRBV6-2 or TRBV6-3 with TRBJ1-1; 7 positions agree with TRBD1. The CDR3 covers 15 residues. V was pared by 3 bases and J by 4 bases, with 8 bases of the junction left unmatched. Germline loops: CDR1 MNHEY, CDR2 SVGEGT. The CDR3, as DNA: TGTGCCAGCAGTTATCCCACAGGGGCCGGCACTGAAGCTTTCTTT. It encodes CASSYPTGAGTEAFF.

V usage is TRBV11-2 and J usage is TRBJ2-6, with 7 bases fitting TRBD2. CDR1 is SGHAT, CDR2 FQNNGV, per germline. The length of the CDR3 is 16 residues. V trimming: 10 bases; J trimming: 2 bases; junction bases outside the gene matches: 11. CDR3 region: CANAGERYAGANVLTF. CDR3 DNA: TGTGCCAACGCGGGAGAGCGATATGCTGGGGCCAACGTCCTGACTTTC.

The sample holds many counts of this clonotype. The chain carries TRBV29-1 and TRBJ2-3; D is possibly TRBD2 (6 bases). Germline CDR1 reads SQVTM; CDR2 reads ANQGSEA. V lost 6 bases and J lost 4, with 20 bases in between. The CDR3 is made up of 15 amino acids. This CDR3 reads CSVRAGTASSDTQYF. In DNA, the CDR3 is TGCAGCGTGAGGGCTGGGACTGCCTCTTCAGATACGCAGTATTTT.

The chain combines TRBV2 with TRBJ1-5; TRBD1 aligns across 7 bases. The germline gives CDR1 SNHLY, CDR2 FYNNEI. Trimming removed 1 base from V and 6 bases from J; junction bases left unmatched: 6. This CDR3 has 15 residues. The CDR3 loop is CASSEVGGGGQPQHF. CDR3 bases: TGTGCCAGCAGTGAAGTAGGGGGCGGGGGTCAGCCCCAGCATTTT.

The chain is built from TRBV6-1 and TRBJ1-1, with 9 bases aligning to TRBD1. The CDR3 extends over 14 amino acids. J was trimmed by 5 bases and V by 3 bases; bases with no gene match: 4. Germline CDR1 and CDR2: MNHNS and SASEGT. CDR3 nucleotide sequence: TGTGCCAGCAGTGAGACAGGGGGTAAAACTGAAGCTTTCTTT. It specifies CASSETGGKTEAFF.

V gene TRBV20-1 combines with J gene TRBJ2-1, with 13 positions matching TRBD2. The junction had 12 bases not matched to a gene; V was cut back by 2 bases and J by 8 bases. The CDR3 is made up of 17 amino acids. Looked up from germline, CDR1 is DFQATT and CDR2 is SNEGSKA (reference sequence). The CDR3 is CSARKPGLAGVHDEQFF. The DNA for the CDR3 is TGCAGTGCTAGAAAACCCGGACTAGCGGGAGTTCATGATGAGCAGTTCTTC.

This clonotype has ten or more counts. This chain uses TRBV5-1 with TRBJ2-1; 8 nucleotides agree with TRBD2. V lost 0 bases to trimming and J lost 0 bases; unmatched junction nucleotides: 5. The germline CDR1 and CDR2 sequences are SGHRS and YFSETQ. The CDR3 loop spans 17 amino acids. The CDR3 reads CASSLGLSGSSYNEQFF. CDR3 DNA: TGCGCCAGCAGCTTGGGGTTAAGCGGGAGCTCCTACAATGAGCAGTTCTTC.

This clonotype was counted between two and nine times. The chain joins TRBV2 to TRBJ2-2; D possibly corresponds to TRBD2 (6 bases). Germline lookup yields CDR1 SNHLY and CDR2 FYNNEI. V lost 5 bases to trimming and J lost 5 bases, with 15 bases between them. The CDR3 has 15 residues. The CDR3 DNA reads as TGTGCCAGCAGTAAGGGGCAGGAGGGGACCGGGGAGCTGTTTTTT. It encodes CASSKGQEGTGELFF. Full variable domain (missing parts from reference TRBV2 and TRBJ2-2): EPEVTQTPSHQVTQMGQEVILRCVPISNHLYFYWYRQILGQKVEFLVSFYNNEISEKSEIFDDQFSVERPDGSNFTLKIRSTKLEDSAMYFCASSKGQEGTGELFFGEGSRLTVL.

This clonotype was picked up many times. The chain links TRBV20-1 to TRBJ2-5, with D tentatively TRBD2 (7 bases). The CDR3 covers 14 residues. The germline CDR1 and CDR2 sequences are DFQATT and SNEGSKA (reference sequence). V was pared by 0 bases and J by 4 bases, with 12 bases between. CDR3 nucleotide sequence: TGCAGTGCTAGAGAGGGGAGGGGGGGAGAGACCCAGTACTTC. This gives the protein CSAREGRGGETQYF.

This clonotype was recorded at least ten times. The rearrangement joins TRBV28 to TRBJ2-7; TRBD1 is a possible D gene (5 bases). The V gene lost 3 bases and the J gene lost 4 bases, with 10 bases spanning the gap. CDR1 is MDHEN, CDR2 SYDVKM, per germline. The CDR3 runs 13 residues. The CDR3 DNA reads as TGTGCCAGCAGTTTGAGGACAACGTACGAGCAGTACTTC. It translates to CASSLRTTYEQYF.

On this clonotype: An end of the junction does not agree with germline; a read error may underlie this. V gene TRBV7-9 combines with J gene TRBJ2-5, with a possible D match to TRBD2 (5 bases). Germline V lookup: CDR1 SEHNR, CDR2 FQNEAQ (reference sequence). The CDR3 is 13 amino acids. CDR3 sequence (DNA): TGTGCCGGCAGCTTGGGGAGCGGAGAGACCCAGTACTTC. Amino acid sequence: CAGSLGSGETQYF. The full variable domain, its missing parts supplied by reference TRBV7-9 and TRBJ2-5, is DTGVSQNPRHKITKRGQNVTFRCDPISEHNRLYWYRQTLGQGPEFLTYFQNEAQLEKSRLLSDRFSAERPKGSFSTLEIQRTEQGDSAMYLCAGSLGSGETQYFGPGTRLLVL.

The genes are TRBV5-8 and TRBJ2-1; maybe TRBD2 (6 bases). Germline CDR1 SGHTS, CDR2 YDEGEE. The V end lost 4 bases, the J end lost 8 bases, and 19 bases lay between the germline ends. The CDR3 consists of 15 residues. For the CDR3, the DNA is TGTGCCAGCAGCGCGGGCTACGGGCGGGATGATGAGCAGTTCTTC. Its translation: CASSAGYGRDDEQFF.

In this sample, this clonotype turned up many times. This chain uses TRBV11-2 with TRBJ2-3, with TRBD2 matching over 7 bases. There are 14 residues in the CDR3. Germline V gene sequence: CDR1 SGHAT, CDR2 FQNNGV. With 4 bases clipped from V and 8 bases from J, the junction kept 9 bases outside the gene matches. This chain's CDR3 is CASSYPGLRVTQYF. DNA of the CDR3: TGTGCCAGCAGCTACCCGGGACTACGAGTTACGCAGTATTTT.

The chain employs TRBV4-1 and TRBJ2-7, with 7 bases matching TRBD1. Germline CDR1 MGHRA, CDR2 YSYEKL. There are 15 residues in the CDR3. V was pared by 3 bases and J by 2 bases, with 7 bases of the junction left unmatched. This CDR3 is CASSQARDRAYEQYF. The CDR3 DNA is TGCGCCAGCAGCCAGGCCCGGGACAGAGCCTACGAGCAGTACTTC.

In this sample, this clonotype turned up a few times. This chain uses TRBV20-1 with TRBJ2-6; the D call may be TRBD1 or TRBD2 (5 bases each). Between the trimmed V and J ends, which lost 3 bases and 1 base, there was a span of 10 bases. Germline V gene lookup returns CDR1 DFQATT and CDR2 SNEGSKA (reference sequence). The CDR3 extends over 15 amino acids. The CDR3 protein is CSASLRESGANVLTF. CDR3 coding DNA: TGCAGTGCTAGCCTCAGGGAGTCTGGGGCCAACGTCCTGACTTTC.

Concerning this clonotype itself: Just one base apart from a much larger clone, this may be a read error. The CDR3 bases are TGTGCCCGCAGTTTACGTTCCGGGGAGACCCAGTACTTC. This encodes CARSLRSGETQYF. The chain joins TRBV12-3 or TRBV12-4 to TRBJ2-5; D is uncertain. The CDR3 spans 13 residues.

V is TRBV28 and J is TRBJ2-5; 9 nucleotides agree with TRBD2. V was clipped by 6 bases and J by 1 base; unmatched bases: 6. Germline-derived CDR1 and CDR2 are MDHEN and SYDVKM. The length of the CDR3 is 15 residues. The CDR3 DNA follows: TGTGCCAGCAGCGAGACTAGCGGCAGCCAAGAGACCCAGTACTTC. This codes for CASSETSGSQETQYF.

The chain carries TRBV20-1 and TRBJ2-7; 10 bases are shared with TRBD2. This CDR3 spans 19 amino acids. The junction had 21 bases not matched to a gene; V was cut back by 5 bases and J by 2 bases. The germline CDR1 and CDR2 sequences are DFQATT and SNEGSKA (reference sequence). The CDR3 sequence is CSASSPGAAALAGPYEQYF. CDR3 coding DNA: TGCAGTGCTTCCTCCCCTGGGGCGGCCGCACTAGCGGGACCCTACGAGCAGTACTTC.

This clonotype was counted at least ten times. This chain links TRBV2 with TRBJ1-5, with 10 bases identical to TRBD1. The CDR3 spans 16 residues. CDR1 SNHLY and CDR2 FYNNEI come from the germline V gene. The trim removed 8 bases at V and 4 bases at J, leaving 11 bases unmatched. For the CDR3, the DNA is TGTGCCAGCCGGGGGTCGGGACAGGGGTGGAATCAGCCCCAGCATTTT. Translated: CASRGSGQGWNQPQHF.

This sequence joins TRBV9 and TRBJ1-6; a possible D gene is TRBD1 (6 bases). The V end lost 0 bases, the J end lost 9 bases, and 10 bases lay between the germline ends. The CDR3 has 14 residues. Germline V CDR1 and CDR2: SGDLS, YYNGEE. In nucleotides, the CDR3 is TGTGCCAGCAGCGTAGTTCCAGGGGTTTCACCCCTCCACTTT. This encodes CASSVVPGVSPLHF.

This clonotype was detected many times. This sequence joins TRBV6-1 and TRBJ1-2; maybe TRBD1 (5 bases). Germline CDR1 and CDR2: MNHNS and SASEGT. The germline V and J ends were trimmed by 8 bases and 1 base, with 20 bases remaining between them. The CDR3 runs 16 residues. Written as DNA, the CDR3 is TGTGCCAGCGTGGCTGTGGCAGGAGGGGATAACTATGGCTACACCTTC. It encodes CASVAVAGGDNYGYTF.

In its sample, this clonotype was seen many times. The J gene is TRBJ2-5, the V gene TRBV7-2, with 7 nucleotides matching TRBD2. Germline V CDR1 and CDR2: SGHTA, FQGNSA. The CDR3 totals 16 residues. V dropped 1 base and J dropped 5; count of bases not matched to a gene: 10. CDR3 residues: CASSLGSAGAHETQYF. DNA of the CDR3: TGTGCCAGCAGCTTAGGGTCGGCGGGAGCTCACGAGACCCAGTACTTC.

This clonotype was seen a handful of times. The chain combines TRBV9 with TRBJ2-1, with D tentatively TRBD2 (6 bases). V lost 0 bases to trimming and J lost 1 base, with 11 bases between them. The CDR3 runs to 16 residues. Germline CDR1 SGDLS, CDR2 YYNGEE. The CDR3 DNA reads TGTGCCAGCAGCGTAGGTGCAAGCGGGTCCTACAATGAGCAGTTCTTC. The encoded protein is CASSVGASGSYNEQFF.